This T cell receptor beta chain was documented in a study of cytomegalovirus exposure and HLA in healthy donors. Study-level points and caveats: Many donors shared some public TCRs, even though most TCR sequences were rare. The study listed under 200 cytomegalovirus-associated TCR beta chains.

The germline CDR1 and CDR2 sequences are SGHTA and FQGNSA. V was clipped by 5 bases and J by 9 bases, with 11 bases between them. The CDR3 is 12 amino acids. Here immunoSEQ multiplex PCR was the method, and the copy in TCRdb shows in-frame clones only, minus some. This table has 150,000 to 180,000 clones, 75% to 90% appearing once. Comments on this clone: Its matching antigen is unknown.

This clonotype originated in a man aged 18-30 years in good health and CMV-seropositive. The chain couples TRBV7-2 to TRBJ2-1, with TRBD2 as a possible D gene (5 bases). The specimen was PBMCs. Written as DNA, the CDR3 is TGTGCCAGCAGCCCCCTCGAGGGTGAGCAGTTCTTC. It is translated as CASSPLEGEQFF. The whole variable domain, remainder taken from reference TRBV7-2 and TRBJ2-1, is GAGVSQSPSNKVTEKGKDVELRCDPISGHTALYWYRQSLGQGLEFLIYFQGNSAPDKSGLPSDRFSAERTGGSVSTLTIQRTQQEDSAVYLCASSPLEGEQFFGPGTRLTVL.